The 27 T cell receptor beta chains below all came from one sample that was sequenced in a study of post-analysis software for immune sequencing data. Whole-study findings and limits: Patients had higher frequencies than controls of about 5 TRBV segments, including TRBV5-6, TRBV5-1 and TRBV20-1.

Their antigen targets remain unknown. Unique molecular identifiers were built into the TCR beta cDNA libraries. MiXCR, run by TCRdb on the PCR reads, gives a single entry per CDR3 protein. The sample lists fewer than 850,000 distinct CDR3 sequences, roughly 29% occurring once. The source material was blood. These receptor sequences come from a girl between 10 and 17 years old with multiple sclerosis.

The rearrangement joins TRBV7-9 to TRBJ2-7; 13 bases agree with TRBD2. J was trimmed by 1 base and V by 5 bases; bases with no gene match: 14. Looked up from germline, CDR1 is SEHNR and CDR2 is FQNEAQ (reference sequence). There are 19 residues in the CDR3. As DNA, the CDR3 is TGTGCCAGCAGCCCCCCCGGGACTAGCGGGAACAGATTTTCCTACGAGCAGTACTTC. Amino acids: CASSPPGTSGNRFSYEQYF.

This rearrangement joins TRBV12-3 or TRBV12-4 to TRBJ2-1; 11 bases match TRBD2. The J call may be faulty, since TRBJ2-7 better matches the DNA end. The CDR3 is made up of 18 amino acids. DNA for the CDR3: TGTGCCAGCAGTCCCACTAGCGGGGGCCCGAGCTCCTACAATGAGCAGTACTTC. Its translation: CASSPTSGGPSSYNEQYF.

This clonotype was counted a few times. The chain links TRBV10-3 to TRBJ1-2, with D hard to call. V was trimmed by 0 bases and J by 8 bases, leaving 7 bases between them. There are 12 residues in the CDR3. Germline assignment: CDR1 ENHRY and CDR2 SYGVKD. The CDR3 DNA sequence: TGTGCCATCAGTGAGTCAACGGAAGGCTACACCTTC. Translated: CAISESTEGYTF.

This rearrangement joins TRBV7-2 to TRBJ2-5; D gene unclear. TRBJ2-7 explains the end of the DNA better; the J call may be wrong. Germline loops: CDR1 SGHTA, CDR2 FQGNSA. CDR3 length: 13 residues. The CDR3 sequence is CASSHSQSCEQYF. The CDR3 nucleotides are TGTGCCAGCAGCCACTCACAGAGCTGCGAGCAGTACTTC.

This clonotype was counted between two and nine times. The chain employs TRBV6-6 and TRBJ2-3; the D is unclear. From germline, CDR1 is MNHNY and CDR2 SVGAGI (reference sequence). The CDR3 spans 13 residues. Trimming shortened V by 7 bases and J by 2 bases, and 10 bases separated the two germline ends. CDR3 nucleotide sequence: TGTGCCAGCAAGAGATATAACACAGATACGCAGTATTTT. Translated: CASKRYNTDTQYF.

This clonotype was detected many times. The V gene is TRBV7-9, the J gene TRBJ1-2; D gene uncertain. The germline V and J ends were trimmed by 8 bases and 6 bases, with 16 bases remaining between them. Germline V CDR1 and CDR2: SEHNR, FQNEAQ (reference sequence). The CDR3 runs 13 residues. This CDR3 reads CASPGLQFNGYTF. DNA for the CDR3: TGTGCCAGCCCCGGGTTACAGTTTAATGGCTACACCTTC.

The chain has TRBV7-2 and TRBJ2-5; perhaps TRBD1 as D (5 bases). CDR3 length equals 14 residues. V was shortened by 1 base and J by 4 bases, with 10 bases between the two germline ends. The germline gives CDR1 SGHTA, CDR2 FQGNSA. The CDR3 loop reads CASSLDRGSETQYF. The CDR3 nucleotides are TGTGCCAGCAGCTTAGATAGGGGCTCAGAGACCCAGTACTTC.

CDR3 amino acids: CASSERVLAKNIQYF. The DNA for the CDR3 is TGTGCCAGCAGTGAGCGAGTCCTAGCCAAAAACATTCAGTACTTC. The chain couples TRBV25-1 to TRBJ2-4; D is unclear. This CDR3 is built from 15 residues. The germline V gene encodes CDR1 MGHDK and CDR2 SYGVNS. The V end was cut by 3 bases, the J end by 0 bases, with 9 bases between.

This clonotype was detected many times. The CDR3 loop is CASGIVGGSNEQFF. The CDR3 DNA sequence: TGCGCCAGCGGCATAGTCGGGGGGTCCAATGAGCAGTTCTTC. V and J are TRBV4-1 and TRBJ2-1; the match to TRBD2 covers 7 bases. After removal of 8 bases from V and 6 bases from J, the junction contained 10 bases not matched to a gene. The CDR3 contains 14 residues. CDR1 is MGHRA and CDR2 is YSYEKL in the germline V gene.

This clonotype came up a few times. This chain uses TRBV7-9 with TRBJ1-5; D is unclear. The CDR3 totals 12 residues. The germline gives CDR1 SEHNR, CDR2 FQNEAQ (reference sequence). V gave up 6 bases and J gave up 4 bases, with 7 bases separating them. CDR3 in amino acids: CASSSPNQPQHF. Here the CDR3 DNA reads TGTGCCAGCAGTTCCCCGAATCAGCCCCAGCATTTT.

The CDR3 DNA reads as TGTGCCAGCAGTTCCCGAGTCCCGATGAGCCCAGATACGCAGTATTTT. Its translation: CASSSRVPMSPDTQYF. The chain is built from TRBV12-3 or TRBV12-4 and TRBJ2-3, with D unresolved. This CDR3 has 16 amino acids. V lost 4 bases, J lost 4 bases, and 18 bases lay in between.

This clonotype has only a few counts. This chain links TRBV4-2 with TRBJ2-3; tentatively, D is TRBD2 (6 bases). The CDR3 contains 16 residues. V was trimmed by 2 bases and J by 0 bases, leaving 12 bases between them. In germline, CDR1 is LGHNA, CDR2 YNFKEQ. The CDR3 here is CASSQQGGPSTDTQYF. CDR3 nucleotide sequence: TGTGCCAGCAGCCAACAGGGAGGACCTAGCACAGATACGCAGTATTTT.

This CDR3 is CASSPVELTDTQYF. CDR3 DNA: TGTGCCAGCAGCCCCGTCGAACTCACAGATACGCAGTATTTT. The V call is TRBV7-2, the J call TRBJ2-3, with D hard to call. This CDR3 comprises 14 residues. Trimming took off 5 bases at V and 2 bases at J, with 11 bases between the two ends. CDR1 and CDR2 (germline): SGHTA, FQGNSA.

This clonotype has a handful of counts. The rearrangement joins TRBV7-2 to TRBJ2-7; D is possibly TRBD2 (5 bases). CDR1 and CDR2 (germline): SGHTA, FQGNSA. CDR3 length: 16 amino acids. Trimming stripped 5 bases from V and 5 bases from J, with 22 bases between. The chain's CDR3 is CASSARPPGIGDEQYF. In DNA, the CDR3 is TGTGCCAGCAGCGCCCGACCCCCGGGAATCGGGGACGAGCAGTACTTC.

Notes on this clonotype: A much more abundant neighbour one base away suggests this may be a read error. The rearrangement joins TRBV5-1 to TRBJ2-3; TRBD1 agrees at 7 bases. Per germline, CDR1 SGHRS and CDR2 YFSETQ. CDR3 length: 16 residues. CDR3 DNA sequence: TGCGCCAGCAGCTTGACCAGGAACCCGGGGACAGATACGCGGTATTTT. Protein sequence: CASSLTRNPGTDTRYF.

The V call is TRBV29-1, the J call TRBJ2-7; 8 nucleotides line up with TRBD2. Unmatched junction bases numbered 8, after V lost 3 bases and J lost 7 bases. The CDR3 has 13 residues. Germline CDR1 SQVTM, CDR2 ANQGSEA. In DNA form, the CDR3 reads TGCAGCGTTGACGGGGGGGCCTACAATGAGCAGTACTTC. It translates to CSVDGGAYNEQYF.

This chain connects TRBV9 to TRBJ1-1; D may be TRBD1 (5 bases). CDR1 is SGDLS and CDR2 is YYNGEE in the germline V gene. V lost 3 bases and J 0 bases, leaving 12 bases between the germline ends. CDR3 size: 15 residues. The CDR3 DNA reads TGTGCCAGCAGCGCCGGGACCTCTATGAACACTGAAGCTTTCTTT. Its translation: CASSAGTSMNTEAFF.

The genes are TRBV6-1 and TRBJ2-5, with unresolved D. Germline values: CDR1 MNHNS, CDR2 SASEGT. Trimming removed 3 bases at V and 2 bases at J, with 10 bases between. This CDR3 region has 14 residues. CDR3 nucleotides: TGTGCCAGCAGTGACGGTCGGCAGCAAGAGACCCAGTACTTC. It encodes CASSDGRQQETQYF.

This clonotype was counted only a few times. The chain couples TRBV20-1 to TRBJ2-5; 11 bases match TRBD2. CDR1 and CDR2 from the germline V gene are DFQATT and SNEGSKA (reference sequence). CDR3 size: 15 residues. J lost 5 bases, V lost 6 bases, and 11 bases had no gene match. DNA of the CDR3: TGCAGTGCCACTGATAGCGGGGGGGCCTGGGAGACCCAGTACTTC. This translates into CSATDSGGAWETQYF.

This clonotype was counted a single time. The J gene is TRBJ2-2, the V gene TRBV20-1; perhaps TRBD2 as D (5 bases). The CDR3 sequence is 13 residues long. V lost 3 bases and J lost 5, with 10 bases in between. Germline lookup yields CDR1 DFQATT and CDR2 SNEGSKA (reference sequence). The CDR3 protein is CSARWRVTGELFF. CDR3 bases: TGCAGTGCTAGGTGGCGGGTAACCGGGGAGCTGTTTTTT.

J is TRBJ2-5 and V is TRBV25-1; the D gene is possibly TRBD2 (6 bases). The V gene's germline CDR1 is MGHDK and CDR2 SYGVNS. V lost 2 bases to trimming and J lost 2 bases, with 12 bases between them. This CDR3 contains 15 residues. DNA of the CDR3: TGTGCCAGCAGTGAAGGGAGGTATTTACAAGAGACCCAGTACTTC. Protein: CASSEGRYLQETQYF.

A few counts support this clonotype. The chain employs TRBV20-1 and TRBJ2-7; TRBD2 matches 10 bases. The germline V gene encodes CDR1 DFQATT and CDR2 SNEGSKA (reference sequence). V lost 3 bases, J lost 2 bases, and 16 bases stayed unmatched. The CDR3 extends over 18 amino acids. The CDR3 sequence: CSASIRLAGVTKPYEQYF. The CDR3 DNA is TGCAGTGCTAGCATCCGGCTAGCGGGAGTAACTAAACCCTACGAGCAGTACTTC.

The V call is TRBV6-5, the J call TRBJ1-2; the match to TRBD1 covers 8 bases. Germline V lookup: CDR1 MNHEY, CDR2 SVGAGI. The CDR3 is 16 residues long. The V and J ends lost 0 bases and 7 bases, in that order; junction bases with no gene match: 10. CDR3 nucleotides: TGTGCCAGCAGTTACTCTTTTACAGGGGGGCCCTCTGGCTACACCTTC. This sequence encodes CASSYSFTGGPSGYTF.

This clonotype was recorded a few times. The chain links TRBV14 to TRBJ2-7; D is perhaps TRBD1 (5 bases). V was trimmed by 1 base and J by 3 bases, leaving 10 bases between them. Germline V CDR1 and CDR2: SGHDN, FVKESK. The CDR3 length is 14 residues. Here the CDR3 reads CASSQVRDRYEQYF. The CDR3 DNA reads TGTGCCAGCAGCCAAGTCAGGGATCGCTACGAGCAGTACTTC.

The V call is TRBV6-6, the J call TRBJ1-5, with 9 bases aligning to TRBD1. This CDR3 spans 16 amino acids. V dropped 2 bases and J dropped 2; count of bases not matched to a gene: 4. Looked up from germline, CDR1 is MNHNY and CDR2 is SVGAGI (reference sequence). The CDR3 nucleotides read TGTGCCAGCAGTTACCGGACAGGGGAAGGCAATCAGCCCCAGCATTTT. Its translation: CASSYRTGEGNQPQHF.

Only a few counts were recorded for this clonotype. The rearrangement uses TRBV4-3 and TRBJ2-1; D gene uncertain. Trimming removed 7 bases from V and 8 bases from J, with 15 bases in between. The CDR3 is 13 residues long. Germline V CDR1 and CDR2: LGHNA, YSLEER. Here the CDR3 reads CASTYNLGDEQFF. The CDR3 DNA reads as TGCGCCAGCACCTATAACCTGGGTGATGAGCAGTTCTTC.

V usage is TRBV6-2 or TRBV6-3 and J usage is TRBJ2-7, with TRBD1 as a possible D gene (6 bases). The CDR3 spans 16 residues. Looked up from germline, CDR1 is MNHEY and CDR2 is SVGEGT. Trimming stripped 0 bases from V and 1 base from J, with 13 bases between. CDR3 residues: CASSYSPGHPSYEQYF. The CDR3 nucleotides read TGTGCCAGCAGTTACTCACCGGGACACCCGTCCTACGAGCAGTACTTC.